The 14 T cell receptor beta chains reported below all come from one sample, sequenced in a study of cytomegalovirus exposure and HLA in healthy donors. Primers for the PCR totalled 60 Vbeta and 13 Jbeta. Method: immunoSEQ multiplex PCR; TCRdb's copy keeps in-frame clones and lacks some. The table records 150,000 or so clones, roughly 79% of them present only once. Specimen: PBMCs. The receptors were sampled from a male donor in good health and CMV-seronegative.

CDR3 sequence reads: CSAEGQGKIVEQFF. The DNA of the CDR3 is TGCAGCGCGGAGGGACAGGGAAAAATCGTGGAGCAGTTCTTC. This sequence joins TRBV29-1 and TRBJ2-1, with 9 bases lining up with TRBD1. CDR1 SQVTM and CDR2 ANQGSEA come from the germline V gene. V dropped 7 bases and J dropped 10; count of bases not matched to a gene: 14. The CDR3 has 14 amino acids.

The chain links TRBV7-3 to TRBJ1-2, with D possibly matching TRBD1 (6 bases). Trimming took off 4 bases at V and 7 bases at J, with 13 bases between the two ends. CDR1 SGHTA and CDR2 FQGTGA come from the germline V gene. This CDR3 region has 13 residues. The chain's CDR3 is CASSSQGLSGYTF. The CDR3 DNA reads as TGTGCCAGCAGCTCACAGGGTCTTAGTGGCTACACCTTC.

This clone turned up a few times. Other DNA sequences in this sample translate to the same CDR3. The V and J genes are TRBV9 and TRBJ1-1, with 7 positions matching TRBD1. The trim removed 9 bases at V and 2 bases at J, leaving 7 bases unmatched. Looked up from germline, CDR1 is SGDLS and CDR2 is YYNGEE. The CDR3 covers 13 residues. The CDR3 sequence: CANRGGRNTEAFF. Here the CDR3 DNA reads TGTGCCAACAGGGGAGGGAGAAACACTGAAGCTTTCTTT.

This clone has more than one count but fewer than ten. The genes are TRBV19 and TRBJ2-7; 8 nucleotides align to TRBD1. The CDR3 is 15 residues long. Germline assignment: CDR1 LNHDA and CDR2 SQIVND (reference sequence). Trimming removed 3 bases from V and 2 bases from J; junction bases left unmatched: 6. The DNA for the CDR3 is TGTGCCAGTAGTATTAATTTGGGACAGGCCTACGAGCAGTACTTC. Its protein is CASSINLGQAYEQYF.

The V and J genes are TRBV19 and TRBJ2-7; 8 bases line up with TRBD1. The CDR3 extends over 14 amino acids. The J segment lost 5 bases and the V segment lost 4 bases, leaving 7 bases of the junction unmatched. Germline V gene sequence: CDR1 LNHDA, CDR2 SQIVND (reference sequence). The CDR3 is CASSKLTGDHEQYF. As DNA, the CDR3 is TGTGCCAGTAGTAAGCTGACAGGGGACCACGAGCAGTACTTC. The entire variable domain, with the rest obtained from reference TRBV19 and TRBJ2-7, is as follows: DGGITQSPKYLFRKEGQNVTLSCEQNLNHDAMYWYRQDPGQGLRLIYYSQIVNDFQKGDIAEGYSVSREKKESFPLTVTSAQKNPTAFYLCASSKLTGDHEQYFGPGTRLTVT.

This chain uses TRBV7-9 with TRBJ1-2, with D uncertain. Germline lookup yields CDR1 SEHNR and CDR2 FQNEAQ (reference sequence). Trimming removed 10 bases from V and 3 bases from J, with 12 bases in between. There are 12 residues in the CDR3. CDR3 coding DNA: TGTGCCACCCAGAGGTTGGACTATGGCTACACCTTC. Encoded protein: CATQRLDYGYTF.

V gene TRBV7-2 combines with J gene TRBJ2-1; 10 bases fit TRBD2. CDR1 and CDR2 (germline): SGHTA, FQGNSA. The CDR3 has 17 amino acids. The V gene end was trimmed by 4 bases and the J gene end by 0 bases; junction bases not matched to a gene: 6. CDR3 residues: CASSSGTSVSSYNEQFF. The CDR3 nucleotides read TGTGCCAGCAGCTCCGGGACTAGCGTAAGCTCCTACAATGAGCAGTTCTTC.

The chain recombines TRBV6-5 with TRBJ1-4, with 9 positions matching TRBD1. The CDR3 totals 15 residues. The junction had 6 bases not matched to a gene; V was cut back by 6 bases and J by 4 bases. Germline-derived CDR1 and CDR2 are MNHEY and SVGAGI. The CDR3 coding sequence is TGTGCCAGCAGAATAACGGGACAGGGTAATGAAAAACTGTTTTTT. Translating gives CASRITGQGNEKLFF.

The CDR3 loop reads CASSWTGGYAEAFF. As DNA, the CDR3 is TGTGCCAGCAGCTGGACAGGGGGTTATGCTGAAGCTTTCTTT. The chain joins TRBV7-2 to TRBJ1-1; 10 nucleotides agree with TRBD1. Germline loops: CDR1 SGHTA, CDR2 FQGNSA. CDR3 size: 14 residues. V dropped 4 bases and J dropped 6; count of bases not matched to a gene: 5.

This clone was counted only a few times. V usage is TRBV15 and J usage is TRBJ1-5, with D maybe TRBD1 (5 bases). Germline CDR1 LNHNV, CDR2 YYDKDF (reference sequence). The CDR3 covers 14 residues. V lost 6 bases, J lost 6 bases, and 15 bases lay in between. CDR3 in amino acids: CATSPRGMGQPQHF. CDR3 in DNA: TGTGCCACCAGTCCTCGGGGGATGGGTCAGCCCCAGCATTTT. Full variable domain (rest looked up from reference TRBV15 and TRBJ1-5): DAMVIQNPRYQVTQFGKPVTLSCSQTLNHNVMYWYQQKSSQAPKLLFHYYDKDFNNEADTPDNFQSRRPNTSFCFLDIRSPGLGDTAMYLCATSPRGMGQPQHFGDGTRLSIL.

The CDR3: CASSPNFQETQYF. DNA of the CDR3: TGTGCCAGCTCCCCTAACTTCCAAGAGACCCAGTACTTC. The rearrangement joins TRBV18 to TRBJ2-5; no reliable D call. Between the trimmed V and J ends, which lost 6 bases and 1 base, there was a span of 9 bases. CDR1 KGHSH and CDR2 LQKENI come from the germline V gene. There are 13 residues in the CDR3.

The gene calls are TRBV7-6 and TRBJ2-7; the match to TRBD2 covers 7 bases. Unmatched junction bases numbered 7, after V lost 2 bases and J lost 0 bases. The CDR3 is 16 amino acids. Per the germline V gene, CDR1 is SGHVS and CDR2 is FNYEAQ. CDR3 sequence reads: CASSLFAAGPSYEQYF. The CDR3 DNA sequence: TGTGCCAGCAGCTTATTCGCAGCGGGGCCCTCCTACGAGCAGTACTTC.

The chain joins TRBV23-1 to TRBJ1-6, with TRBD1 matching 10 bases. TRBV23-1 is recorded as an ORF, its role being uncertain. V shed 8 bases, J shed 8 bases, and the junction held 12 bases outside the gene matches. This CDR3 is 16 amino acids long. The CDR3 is CASLTCRDRGYSPLHF. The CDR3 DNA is TGCGCCAGCTTAACCTGCCGGGACAGGGGATATTCACCCCTCCACTTT.

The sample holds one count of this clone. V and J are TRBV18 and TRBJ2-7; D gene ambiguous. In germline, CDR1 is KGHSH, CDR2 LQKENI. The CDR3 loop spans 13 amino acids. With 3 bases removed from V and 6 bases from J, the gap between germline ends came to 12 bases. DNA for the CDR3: TGTGCCAGCTCACCGACTCTCCTGAGCGAGCAGTACTTC. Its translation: CASSPTLLSEQYF.